This TCR beta chain was obtained from a study of Ad26.COV2.S vaccination and SARS-CoV-2 variants. Study in general: Ad26.COV2.S given intramuscularly, once or twice 56 days apart.

CDR3 length: 16 amino acids. V lost 7 bases and J 2 bases, leaving 15 bases between the germline ends. CDR1 is LNHDA, CDR2 SQIVND, per germline (reference sequence). Study-wide results and caveats: There was reportedly substantial breadth in spike-specific CD8+ and CD4+ T cell responses after vaccination. While placebo recipients had lower spike-specific TCR breadth, vaccine recipients had more.

Treatment described: roughly 18 received Ad26.COV2.S at low or high dose, single or two shots; roughly five received placebo; per-sample allocation not given. On day 63 after the first injection, vaccine and placebo recipients gave samples. An Ad26 vector was used to express Wuhan-strain SARS-CoV-2 spike as the vaccine. As concerns this clone: Its antigen is not known.

Sequencing used immunoSEQ multiplex PCR; TCRdb keeps in-frame clones, though not all of them. This sample has about 440,000 clones, with about nine tenths found just once. This TCR was sampled from a person aged 18-65 years who received the Ad26.COV2.S COVID-19 vaccine or a placebo. This specimen consisted of peripheral blood, obtained in a trial of Ad26.COV2.S vaccine versus placebo. The J gene is TRBJ2-6, the V gene TRBV19; D possibly corresponds to TRBD1 (5 bases). Written as DNA, the CDR3 is TGTGCCAGTAATTTAGGCAGGGCCCCTGGGGCCAACGTCCTGACTTTC. Protein product: CASNLGRAPGANVLTF.